These 14 T cell receptor beta chains came from one sample sequenced in a study of T cell repertoires in cytomegalovirus infection. TCRdb itself ran the reads through MiXCR, one entry per CDR3 protein. The sample holds a few hundred thousand distinct CDR3 sequences, 8% to 9.5% seen once. Sequencing used PBMCs. The receptors derive from a human donor in good health (CMV status not recorded). Some clones in this sample may be carry-over from other donors' samples.

This clonotype was seen at least ten times. The J gene is TRBJ2-5, the V gene TRBV12-3 or TRBV12-4; 7 nucleotides agree with TRBD1. The V gene end was trimmed by 8 bases and the J gene end by 2 bases; junction bases not matched to a gene: 14. CDR3 length: 16 residues. CDR3 sequence reads: CASPLQGFGVQETQYF. CDR3 coding DNA: TGTGCCAGCCCTCTACAGGGGTTTGGGGTACAAGAGACCCAGTACTTC.

This clonotype was observed at least ten times. The rearrangement links TRBV12-3 or TRBV12-4 to TRBJ1-1, with D possibly TRBD1 on 5 matching bases. Trimming stripped 5 bases from V and 0 bases from J, with 13 bases between. The CDR3 totals 15 residues. The CDR3 region has the DNA TGTGCCAGCAGTCCATCGGGACGGATGAACACTGAAGCTTTCTTT. Its translation: CASSPSGRMNTEAFF.

Details on this clonotype: This sequence may be a read error, since a much larger clone differs from it by one base. The chain couples TRBV3-1 to TRBJ1-1; D is ambiguous. The CDR3 is made up of 13 amino acids. Trimming took off 4 bases at V and 0 bases at J, with 6 bases between the two ends. In germline, CDR1 is LGHDT, CDR2 YNNKEL (reference sequence). Here the CDR3 reads CASSPEMNTEAFF. CDR3 nucleotide sequence: TGTGCCAGCAGCCCTGAAATGAACACTGAAGCTTTCTTT. Together with reference TRBV3-1 and TRBJ1-1, the CDR3 gives the full variable domain: DTAVSQTPKYLVTQMGNDKSIKCEQNLGHDTMYWYKQDSKKFLKIMFSYNNKELIINETVPNRFSPKSPDKAHLNLHINSLELGDSAVYFCASSPEMNTEAFFGQGTRLTVV.

This clonotype has only a few counts. The chain recombines TRBV5-1 with TRBJ2-2, with 14 bases matching TRBD2. Germline V gene lookup returns CDR1 SGHRS and CDR2 YFSETQ. This CDR3 spans 16 amino acids. Unmatched junction bases numbered 7, after V lost 5 bases and J lost 7 bases. The CDR3 sequence is CASRRLAGGPDGELFF. The CDR3 DNA follows: TGCGCCAGCAGACGACTAGCGGGAGGGCCAGACGGGGAGCTGTTTTTT. Combining the CDR3 with reference TRBV5-1 and TRBJ2-2 gives the whole variable domain KAGVTQTPRYLIKTRGQQVTLSCSPISGHRSVSWYQQTPGQGLQFLFEYFSETQRNKGNFPGRFSGRQFSNSRSEMNVSTLELGDSALYLCASRRLAGGPDGELFFGEGSRLTVL.

This clonotype was observed many times. The chain uses TRBV12-3 or TRBV12-4 and TRBJ1-2, with D perhaps matching TRBD1 (5 bases). This CDR3 contains 13 residues. The V and J ends lost 3 bases and 2 bases respectively, with 7 bases between them. The CDR3 loop reads CASSLTENYGYTF. Here the CDR3 DNA reads TGTGCCAGCAGTTTGACAGAGAACTATGGCTACACCTTC.

This chain uses TRBV12-5 with TRBJ1-5; D unresolved. The ends were cut back, 2 bases at V and 1 base at J, with 27 bases in the middle. The CDR3 has 21 residues. Germline loops: CDR1 LGHNT, CDR2 FRNRAP. CDR3 sequence reads: CASGLYQTGSLETGSNQPQHF. The CDR3 region has the DNA TGTGCTAGTGGTTTGTACCAAACCGGGTCGTTAGAGACGGGGAGCAATCAGCCCCAGCATTTT.

The chain couples TRBV28 to TRBJ1-2; D perhaps matches TRBD1 (5 bases). V dropped 2 bases and J dropped 8 bases, with 15 bases sitting between them. The CDR3 spans 14 residues. Germline CDR1 and CDR2: MDHEN and SYDVKM. The CDR3 is CASSLGWGDLGYTF. CDR3 coding DNA: TGTGCCAGCAGTTTAGGGTGGGGGGACTTGGGCTACACCTTC.

This clonotype was picked up a small number of times. This chain connects TRBV20-1 to TRBJ2-3; D is uncertain. V lost 3 bases and J lost 7, with 20 bases in between. Germline V gene lookup returns CDR1 DFQATT and CDR2 SNEGSKA (reference sequence). There are 15 residues in the CDR3. The CDR3, as DNA: TGCAGTGCTAGCGGTGAGGCCATTTCCCTAAATACGCAGTATTTT. It specifies CSASGEAISLNTQYF.

This clonotype was picked up a small number of times. The chain combines TRBV10-3 with TRBJ2-5; 7 bases are a match to TRBD1. CDR3 length: 15 residues. V lost 0 bases to trimming and J lost 5 bases; unmatched junction nucleotides: 6. Germline CDR1 and CDR2: ENHRY and SYGVKD. Here the CDR3 reads CAISESGDSLETQYF. CDR3 in DNA: TGTGCCATCAGTGAGTCCGGGGACAGTTTGGAGACCCAGTACTTC.

This clonotype has ten or more counts. CDR3 sequence reads: CSARLNRGDYGYTF. The CDR3 coding sequence is TGCAGTGCTAGGCTTAACAGGGGGGACTATGGCTACACCTTC. The V call is TRBV20-1, the J call TRBJ1-2; TRBD1 matches 8 bases. With 3 bases clipped from V and 3 bases from J, the junction kept 6 bases outside the gene matches. Germline V gives CDR1 DFQATT, CDR2 SNEGSKA (reference sequence). This CDR3 region has 14 residues.

This clonotype was counted between two and nine times. An end of the junction does not agree with germline; a read error may underlie this. The rearrangement joins TRBV14 to TRBJ2-1, with a tentative D call TRBD2 (6 bases). Per the germline V gene, CDR1 is SGHDN and CDR2 is FVKESK. This CDR3 comprises 18 residues. This chain's CDR3 is CASSQEVGGFPDYNEQFF. The CDR3, as DNA: TGTGCCAGCAGCCAAGAGGTGGGGGGATTCCCAGACTACAACGAGCAGTTCTTC.

As for this clonotype: At one end the junction does not follow the germline gene, possibly because of a read error. J is TRBJ2-7 and V is TRBV5-1; TRBD1 aligns across 10 bases. This CDR3 is built from 15 residues. From germline, CDR1 is SGHRS and CDR2 YFSETQ. CDR3 residues: CAGREAGTGAYEQYF. CDR3 coding DNA: TGCGCCGGCAGAGAAGCCGGGACAGGGGCCTACGAGCAGTACTTC.

The chain links TRBV7-2 to TRBJ1-1, with D perhaps matching TRBD1 (6 bases). V was clipped by 0 bases and J by 7 bases, with 24 bases between them. This CDR3 has 18 amino acids. The V gene's germline CDR1 is SGHTA and CDR2 FQGNSA. CDR3 residues: CASSLAPSIGQRYFEAFF. The CDR3 coding sequence is TGTGCCAGCAGCTTAGCGCCGTCGATCGGACAGCGTTATTTTGAAGCTTTCTTT. Variable domain in full (rest from reference TRBV7-2 and TRBJ1-1): GAGVSQSPSNKVTEKGKDVELRCDPISGHTALYWYRQSLGQGLEFLIYFQGNSAPDKSGLPSDRFSAERTGGSVSTLTIQRTQQEDSAVYLCASSLAPSIGQRYFEAFFGQGTRLTVV.

This clonotype was counted many times. The V call is TRBV7-3, the J call TRBJ2-7; 9 bases are a match to TRBD1. The CDR3 extends over 16 amino acids. The V gene's germline CDR1 is SGHTA and CDR2 FQGTGA. V lost 1 base to trimming and J lost 4 bases; unmatched junction nucleotides: 8. CDR3 loop: CASSLSGTGMAYEQYF. CDR3 nucleotide sequence: TGTGCCAGCAGCTTAAGCGGGACAGGGATGGCATACGAGCAGTACTTC. The full variable domain, in which reference TRBV7-3 and TRBJ2-7 provide the parts outside the CDR3, is GAGVSQTPSNKVTEKGKYVELRCDPISGHTALYWYRQSLGQGPEFLIYFQGTGAADDSGLPNDRFFAVRPEGSVSTLKIQRTERGDSAVYLCASSLSGTGMAYEQYFGPGTRLTVT.